These 32 T cell receptor beta chains originate from one sample sequenced in a study of somatic mutations in cytotoxic T cells in rheumatoid arthritis. Clones were read by immunoSEQ multiplex PCR, and TCRdb kept only the in-frame ones, dropping some. The table lists some 30,000 clones, around 83% of them singletons, with 7.5% to 10% in the top ten. The sequenced sample consisted of CD8+ T cells sorted from blood. The source is an adult with rheumatoid arthritis.

In DNA, the CDR3 is TGTGCCAGCAGTTTTGGACAGGAGAACACTGAAGCTTTCTTT. Protein sequence: CASSFGQENTEAFF. This chain links TRBV27 with TRBJ1-1; 7 bases are a match to TRBD1. J lost 1 base, V lost 3 bases, and 2 bases had no gene match. CDR1 MNHEY and CDR2 SMNVEV come from the germline V gene (reference sequence). CDR3 length: 14 amino acids.

The rearrangement links TRBV4-1 to TRBJ2-1, with D tentatively TRBD1 or TRBD2 (5 bases each). This CDR3 is built from 20 residues. Germline V gives CDR1 MGHRA, CDR2 YSYEKL. Trimming took off 4 bases at V and 3 bases at J, with 28 bases between the two ends. CDR3 sequence (DNA): TGCGCCAGCAGCCGCATAGCCAGCGAGGGGTTTGGGGCAGGCTACAATGAGCAGTTCTTC. As protein: CASSRIASEGFGAGYNEQFF.

In its sample, this clone was seen a few times. A read error may produce the germline difference seen at one junction end. The chain combines TRBV7-2 with TRBJ2-7; tentative D call: TRBD1 (5 bases). The CDR3 is made up of 12 amino acids. The germline V gene has CDR1 SGHTA and CDR2 FQGNSA. CDR3 protein: CASSSLDGQVHF. CDR3 DNA: TGTGCCAGCAGCTCCCTGGACGGACAAGTGCACTTC.

V is TRBV28 and J is TRBJ2-1; 9 bases agree with TRBD2. Germline CDR1 is MDHEN and CDR2 is SYDVKM. The CDR3 totals 16 residues. With 6 bases clipped from V and 2 bases from J, the junction kept 8 bases outside the gene matches. CDR3: CASRGGERGAYNEQFF. The CDR3 DNA reads as TGTGCCAGCAGGGGTGGAGAGCGGGGGGCCTACAATGAGCAGTTCTTC.

This clone is a singleton in its sample. V usage is TRBV27 and J usage is TRBJ2-7; D could derive from TRBD1 or TRBD2 (5 bases each). This CDR3 is built from 16 residues. V shed 4 bases and J shed 4 bases, with 20 bases lying between them. Looked up from germline, CDR1 is MNHEY and CDR2 is SMNVEV (reference sequence). The CDR3 region has the DNA TGTGCCAGCAGTTCCAATTTCAGGGACGGGAATTACGAGCAGTACTTC. It yields the protein CASSSNFRDGNYEQYF.

Remarks on this clone: Mismatch with germline at one junction end may stem from a read error. The chain combines TRBV11-2 with TRBJ1-2; the match to TRBD1 covers 8 bases. The CDR3 loop spans 15 amino acids. Germline lookup yields CDR1 SGHAT and CDR2 FQNNGV. In DNA form, the CDR3 reads TGTGCCAACAGCTTAGGACAGGGTTTGGACTATGGCTACACCTTC. Encoded protein: CANSLGQGLDYGYTF.

The gene calls are TRBV10-3 and TRBJ2-7, with a weak D call TRBD1 (6 bases). Germline V gene sequence: CDR1 ENHRY, CDR2 SYGVKD. This CDR3 comprises 14 residues. Trimming took off 0 bases at V and 2 bases at J, with 8 bases between the two ends. Here the CDR3 reads CAISESAGAYEQYF. The CDR3 DNA is TGTGCCATCAGTGAGTCCGCAGGGGCCTACGAGCAGTACTTC.

The chain links TRBV30 to TRBJ1-2, with a weak D call TRBD1 (6 bases). The germline V and J ends were trimmed by 3 bases and 8 bases, with 10 bases remaining between them. CDR3 length: 11 residues. From germline, CDR1 is GTSNPN and CDR2 SVGIG (reference sequence). In nucleotides, the CDR3 is TGTGCCTGGAGGTTAGGGGGAGGCTACACCTTC. Amino acid sequence: CAWRLGGGYTF.

The V call is TRBV10-2, the J call TRBJ2-5, with 14 bases aligning to TRBD2. V was pared by 6 bases and J by 5 bases, with 5 bases of the junction left unmatched. The germline CDR1 and CDR2 sequences are WSHSY and SAAADI. The CDR3 has 15 amino acids. In DNA form, the CDR3 reads TGCGCCAGCAGAGGGACTAGCGGGAGCGGCGAGACCCAGTACTTC. This sequence encodes CASRGTSGSGETQYF.

The chain couples TRBV5-1 to TRBJ2-7, with D perhaps matching TRBD1 (6 bases). V lost 2 bases and J 6 bases, leaving 18 bases between the germline ends. Germline CDR1 is SGHRS and CDR2 is YFSETQ. The CDR3 runs 15 residues. Here the CDR3 reads CASSFRTAEGSEQYF. For the CDR3, the DNA is TGCGCCAGCAGCTTCCGGACAGCCGAGGGATCCGAGCAGTACTTC.

The rearrangement joins TRBV4-3 to TRBJ1-4; perhaps TRBD1 as D (5 bases). This CDR3 comprises 16 residues. Germline V gives CDR1 LGHNA, CDR2 YSLEER. Trimming took off 4 bases at V and 0 bases at J, with 12 bases between the two ends. CDR3 in DNA: TGCGCCAGCAGCCCCGGTGGGGGGGCAACTAATGAAAAACTGTTTTTT. Protein sequence: CASSPGGGATNEKLFF.

The chain joins TRBV5-4 to TRBJ2-3; D is uncertain. Trimming took 0 bases from V and 0 from J, leaving 8 bases between them. Germline V lookup: CDR1 SGHNT, CDR2 YYREEE (reference sequence). The CDR3 runs to 15 residues. CDR3 bases: TGTGCCAGCAGCTTGGGGGCAGCTAGCACAGATACGCAGTATTTT. Translation: CASSLGAASTDTQYF. Variable domain in full (rest from reference TRBV5-4 and TRBJ2-3): ETGVTQSPTHLIKTRGQQVTLRCSSQSGHNTVSWYQQALGQGPQFIFQYYREEENGRGNFPPRFSGLQFPNYSSELNVNALELDDSALYLCASSLGAASTDTQYFGPGTRLTVL.

The rearrangement uses TRBV5-4 and TRBJ1-2; no firm D call. CDR1 is SGHNT, CDR2 YYREEE, per germline (reference sequence). Trimming pared 5 bases from V and 3 bases from J, leaving 5 bases between. The CDR3 contains 11 residues. CDR3 residues: CASSKDYGYTF. In nucleotides, the CDR3 is TGTGCCAGCAGTAAGGACTATGGCTACACCTTC.

This sequence joins TRBV5-6 and TRBJ2-7, with a weak D call TRBD2 (6 bases). The ends were cut back, 0 bases at V and 3 bases at J, with 16 bases in the middle. The germline gives CDR1 SGHDT, CDR2 YYEEEE. The CDR3 totals 16 residues. The CDR3 is CASSLAGGLGVYEQYF. The CDR3 DNA sequence: TGTGCCAGCAGCTTGGCCGGGGGTCTTGGTGTCTACGAGCAGTACTTC.

The chain recombines TRBV6-5 with TRBJ2-2; D unclear. With 3 bases removed from V and 0 bases from J, the gap between germline ends came to 5 bases. CDR3 length equals 14 residues. Germline CDR1 reads MNHEY; CDR2 reads SVGAGI. In DNA form, the CDR3 reads TGTGCCAGCAGTTATGGCCCGAACACCGGGGAGCTGTTTTTT. Residues: CASSYGPNTGELFF.

This chain uses TRBV28 with TRBJ1-6, with D tentatively TRBD1 (5 bases). The V and J ends lost 4 bases and 1 base respectively, with 11 bases between them. The CDR3 sequence is 16 residues long. The germline gives CDR1 MDHEN, CDR2 SYDVKM. CDR3 sequence (DNA): TGTGCCAGCAGTTCTTTGGGGGTGTCCTATAATTCACCCCTCCACTTT. This codes for CASSSLGVSYNSPLHF.

The chain employs TRBV4-1 and TRBJ1-2, with D hard to call. The CDR3 has 14 amino acids. V shed 4 bases and J shed 2 bases, with 11 bases lying between them. Germline V lookup: CDR1 MGHRA, CDR2 YSYEKL. DNA for the CDR3: TGCGCCAGCAGCCGCGTGGGCCCGAACTATGGCTACACCTTC. Encoded protein: CASSRVGPNYGYTF.

This clone has a single count. The chain combines TRBV5-1 with TRBJ2-7, with no clear D. Germline V CDR1 and CDR2: SGHRS, YFSETQ. The CDR3 runs 13 residues. V was shortened by 0 bases and J by 1 base, with 5 bases between the two germline ends. The CDR3: CASSLAGSYEQYF. DNA for the CDR3: TGCGCCAGCAGCTTGGCCGGATCCTACGAGCAGTACTTC.

The V and J genes are TRBV7-2 and TRBJ2-3; no clear D. Germline loops: CDR1 SGHTA, CDR2 FQGNSA. The CDR3 has 13 amino acids. Between the trimmed V and J ends, which lost 4 bases and 4 bases, there was a span of 9 bases. This chain's CDR3 is CASSSRWADTQYF. The CDR3 nucleotides read TGTGCCAGCAGCTCCCGGTGGGCAGATACGCAGTATTTT.

This clone has more than one count but fewer than ten. V and J are TRBV27 and TRBJ1-6, with unresolved D. Trimming took 4 bases from V and 8 from J, leaving 9 bases between them. Per the germline V gene, CDR1 is MNHEY and CDR2 is SMNVEV (reference sequence). The CDR3 is made up of 13 amino acids. CDR3 DNA: TGTGCCAGCAGTTCTAGATGGTATTCACCCCTCCACTTT. Protein product: CASSSRWYSPLHF.

The chain recombines TRBV30 with TRBJ2-2; D call uncertain. Trimming stripped 0 bases from V and 5 bases from J, with 4 bases between. CDR3 size: 12 residues. Germline V gene sequence: CDR1 GTSNPN, CDR2 SVGIG (reference sequence). Here the CDR3 reads CAWSVLTGELFF. In DNA form, the CDR3 reads TGTGCCTGGAGTGTTTTAACCGGGGAGCTGTTTTTT.

The CDR3 DNA reads as TGTGCCAGCAGGGGCACCGGCCTAGCGGGGCCCTACAATGAGCAGTTCTTC. This codes for CASRGTGLAGPYNEQFF. The rearrangement uses TRBV2 and TRBJ2-1; TRBD2 matches 9 bases. J was trimmed by 2 bases and V by 6 bases; bases with no gene match: 11. Per the germline V gene, CDR1 is SNHLY and CDR2 is FYNNEI. The CDR3 spans 17 residues.

The chain links TRBV6-4 to TRBJ2-5, with D perhaps TRBD1 (6 bases). Germline CDR1 MRHNA, CDR2 SNTAGT. V lost 0 bases and J lost 2, with 10 bases in between. The CDR3 extends over 15 amino acids. The CDR3 sequence is CASSDSRQGQETQYF. The CDR3 DNA is TGTGCCAGCAGTGACTCTCGCCAGGGGCAAGAGACCCAGTACTTC.

This clone was seen a few times. The genes are TRBV6-5 and TRBJ2-7; D is undetermined. The ends were cut back, 7 bases at V and 4 bases at J, with 11 bases in the middle. Germline assignment: CDR1 MNHEY and CDR2 SVGAGI. This CDR3 has 12 residues. CDR3 protein: CASTNVRYEQYF. The CDR3 nucleotides read TGTGCCAGCACCAACGTCAGGTACGAGCAGTACTTC.

The chain combines TRBV14 with TRBJ2-1; no reliable D call. This CDR3 contains 18 residues. Germline CDR1 reads SGHDN; CDR2 reads FVKESK. V was cut by 2 bases and J by 0 bases, with 17 bases left in between. The CDR3: CASSQRLGSVSSYNEQFF. Here the CDR3 DNA reads TGTGCCAGCAGCCAACGGTTAGGCAGCGTAAGCTCCTACAATGAGCAGTTCTTC.

The sample holds a few counts of this clone. This chain links TRBV10-3 with TRBJ2-7; D uncertain. This CDR3 contains 13 residues. Germline V lookup: CDR1 ENHRY, CDR2 SYGVKD. V lost 4 bases and J 3 bases, leaving 10 bases between the germline ends. The CDR3 coding sequence is TGTGCCATCAGTGCGGGCCGGGTCTACGAGCAGTACTTC. This codes for CAISAGRVYEQYF.

The J gene is TRBJ2-7, the V gene TRBV4-3; no clear D gene. CDR3 length: 15 residues. The germline gives CDR1 LGHNA, CDR2 YSLEER. V was shortened by 0 bases and J by 2 bases, with 11 bases between the two germline ends. Written as DNA, the CDR3 is TGCGCCAGCAGCCAAGAGTTGGGCAGCGCCTACGAGCAGTACTTC. Protein sequence: CASSQELGSAYEQYF.

The chain joins TRBV5-8 to TRBJ1-2, with 8 bases fitting TRBD1. This CDR3 has 14 amino acids. Germline loops: CDR1 SGHTS, CDR2 YDEGEE. The junction had 6 bases not matched to a gene; V was cut back by 2 bases and J by 6 bases. CDR3 loop: CASSFLDRDDGYTF. As DNA, the CDR3 is TGTGCCAGCAGCTTTTTGGACAGGGACGATGGCTACACCTTC.

For the CDR3, the DNA is TGTGCCAGCAGCGGGGGACAGGGGAGCACAGATACGCAGTATTTT. It is translated as CASSGGQGSTDTQYF. The chain couples TRBV9 to TRBJ2-3; 10 bases line up with TRBD1. This CDR3 is 15 amino acids long. Germline V lookup: CDR1 SGDLS, CDR2 YYNGEE. V shed 3 bases, J shed 0 bases, and the junction held 1 base outside the gene matches.

The rearrangement uses TRBV11-2 and TRBJ2-2; TRBD1 is a possible D gene (5 bases). The CDR3 is made up of 15 amino acids. CDR1 and CDR2 (germline): SGHAT, FQNNGV. Trimming removed 1 base at V and 4 bases at J, with 10 bases between. CDR3 region: CASSLAAGPTGELFF. The CDR3 region has the DNA TGTGCCAGCAGCTTAGCGGCAGGGCCCACCGGGGAGCTGTTTTTT.

The chain carries TRBV28 and TRBJ1-5; D is uncertain. The CDR3 is 16 residues long. The germline V and J ends were trimmed by 3 bases and 0 bases, with 12 bases remaining between them. Per the germline V gene, CDR1 is MDHEN and CDR2 is SYDVKM. CDR3 residues: CASSFAAYLSNQPQHF. CDR3 DNA sequence: TGTGCCAGCAGTTTCGCGGCGTACCTTAGCAATCAGCCCCAGCATTTT.

The V and J genes are TRBV4-2 and TRBJ2-7; unclear D gene. The CDR3 has 13 amino acids. Germline CDR1 is LGHNA and CDR2 is YNFKEQ. V was pared by 1 base and J by 5 bases, with 9 bases between. The CDR3 bases are TGTGCCAGCAGCCAAGTGCCAGTGGACGAGCAGTACTTC. This sequence encodes CASSQVPVDEQYF.